This T cell receptor beta chain was observed in a study of T cell changes during pregnancy in multiple sclerosis. The method was immunoSEQ multiplex PCR; TCRdb's version includes in-frame clones alone and lacks a portion of them. Of tens of thousands of clones detected, about nine tenths appear once; the ten largest clones hold 0.45% to 0.5%. The germline CDR1 and CDR2 sequences are MDHEN and SYDVKM. Trimming removed 5 bases from V and 7 bases from J; junction bases left unmatched: 10. The CDR3 extends over 16 amino acids. V and J are TRBV28 and TRBJ2-1; 11 nucleotides agree with TRBD2. Specimen: CD4+ T cells from peripheral blood mononuclear cells, collected in the second trimester of pregnancy. The TCR was taken from a female donor in good health, enrolled as a control in a pregnancy study. Here the CDR3 DNA reads TGTGCCAGCAGTCCCCATACTAGCGGGAGTACGAATGAGCAGTTCTTC. As protein: CASSPHTSGSTNEQFF.